Presented here are 19 T cell receptor beta chains from one specimen sequenced in a study of CD8+ T cells in alopecia areata. Sequencing templates came from extracted RNA that was reverse transcribed into cDNA. Generated by immunoSEQ multiplex PCR, the TCRdb table keeps only in-frame clones and is missing some. The data contain some 200,000 clones, 45% to 65% of them seen just once; the ten biggest clones take up 3% to 4%. Described treatment: oral pan-JAK inhibitor, 5-10 mg twice daily. Sequenced here: CD4+ T cells sorted from blood, sampled at week 4, from a patient treated with tofacitinib. The source is a human donor with alopecia areata.

The chain employs TRBV19 and TRBJ1-1, with 8 bases that match TRBD1. The V and J ends lost 5 bases and 3 bases, in that order; junction bases with no gene match: 8. Germline CDR1 LNHDA, CDR2 SQIVND (reference sequence). This CDR3 has 15 residues. The CDR3, as DNA: TGTGCCAGTAGTGCCGGGACAGGTGGCGACACTGAAGCTTTCTTT. Translation gives CASSAGTGGDTEAFF.

V is TRBV5-1 and J is TRBJ2-7, with D maybe TRBD1 (6 bases). The germline V gene has CDR1 SGHRS and CDR2 YFSETQ. V dropped 3 bases and J dropped 4 bases, with 17 bases sitting between them. The CDR3 has 15 amino acids. DNA of the CDR3: TGCGCCAGCAGCTATTCAACAGGGACCGGATACGAGCAGTACTTC. Translating gives CASSYSTGTGYEQYF.

The gene calls are TRBV25-1 and TRBJ2-2; TRBD1 agrees at 7 bases. Germline loops: CDR1 MGHDK, CDR2 SYGVNS. The CDR3 totals 15 residues. J was trimmed by 4 bases and V by 2 bases; bases with no gene match: 4. The CDR3 sequence is CASSEGTVATGELFF. The CDR3 DNA is TGTGCCAGCAGTGAAGGGACAGTCGCCACCGGGGAGCTGTTTTTT.

This clone was detected only once. CDR3: CASSPGQGTYEQYF. The CDR3 region has the DNA TGTGCCAGCAGCCCGGGACAGGGGACCTACGAGCAGTACTTC. The chain recombines TRBV2 with TRBJ2-7; 10 positions agree with TRBD1. Germline values: CDR1 SNHLY, CDR2 FYNNEI. The CDR3 contains 14 residues. Trimming cost V 6 bases and J 2 bases; bases outside gene matches: 4. Looking up the rest from reference TRBV2 and TRBJ2-7 gives the full variable domain: EPEVTQTPSHQVTQMGQEVILRCVPISNHLYFYWYRQILGQKVEFLVSFYNNEISEKSEIFDDQFSVERPDGSNFTLKIRSTKLEDSAMYFCASSPGQGTYEQYFGPGTRLTVT.

This chain links TRBV15 with TRBJ2-5; D perhaps matches TRBD2 (6 bases). CDR3 size: 15 residues. V was pared by 0 bases and J by 6 bases, with 14 bases between. Germline CDR1 and CDR2: LNHNV and YYDKDF (reference sequence). CDR3 nucleotide sequence: TGTGCCACCAGCAGAGACAGACGGAGGGTGAAGACCCAGTACTTC. Protein: CATSRDRRRVKTQYF.

This clone was seen more than once but under ten times. The chain couples TRBV15 to TRBJ1-2, with D possibly matching TRBD1 (6 bases). This CDR3 has 16 residues. Between the trimmed V and J ends, which lost 0 bases and 8 bases, there was a span of 19 bases. Germline V gene lookup returns CDR1 LNHNV and CDR2 YYDKDF (reference sequence). In nucleotides, the CDR3 is TGTGCCACCAGCAGAGAAACCGGGACACTCGGCGAAGGCTACACCTTC. Its protein is CATSRETGTLGEGYTF.

The rearrangement joins TRBV30 to TRBJ1-5, with a tentative D call TRBD1 (5 bases). CDR3 length equals 16 residues. V was shortened by 3 bases and J by 0 bases, with 15 bases between the two germline ends. Looked up from germline, CDR1 is GTSNPN and CDR2 is SVGIG (reference sequence). The CDR3 sequence: CAWRPGPIHSNQPQHF. The CDR3 DNA reads as TGTGCCTGGAGGCCGGGACCGATTCATAGCAATCAGCCCCAGCATTTT.

This clone appeared a few times. The V call is TRBV15, the J call TRBJ2-3; D is perhaps TRBD1 (5 bases). Germline CDR1 is LNHNV and CDR2 is YYDKDF (reference sequence). The CDR3 covers 14 residues. V gave up 1 base and J gave up 8 bases, with 13 bases separating them. This CDR3 reads CATSRAAAGATQYF. CDR3 nucleotides: TGTGCCACCAGCAGAGCGGCGGCTGGGGCTACGCAGTATTTT.

The rearrangement uses TRBV27 and TRBJ1-2; D possibly corresponds to TRBD1 (5 bases). CDR1 is MNHEY and CDR2 is SMNVEV in the germline V gene (reference sequence). The CDR3 consists of 15 residues. Trimming stripped 5 bases from V and 5 bases from J, with 18 bases between. CDR3 residues: CASSLVGTASYGYTF. The CDR3, as DNA: TGTGCCAGCAGTCTGGTGGGGACCGCCTCGTATGGCTACACCTTC.

Notes on this clone: The junction departs from germline at one end; a sequencing error may be responsible. V is TRBV5-4 and J is TRBJ1-1; D remains ambiguous. The CDR3 is 14 residues long. Germline V gene lookup returns CDR1 SGHNT and CDR2 YYREEE (reference sequence). The CDR3 bases are TGTGCCAGCAGCTTGGATCTCGGGAGTGGCAGATTAGACTTT. This gives the protein CASSLDLGSGRLDF.

The chain uses TRBV15 and TRBJ1-4; D is unclear. Germline loops: CDR1 LNHNV, CDR2 YYDKDF (reference sequence). Between the trimmed V and J ends, which lost 0 bases and 7 bases, there was a span of 9 bases. The CDR3 spans 14 residues. The CDR3 is CATSRDKGGEKLFF. The CDR3 DNA reads as TGTGCCACCAGCAGAGATAAAGGTGGTGAAAAACTGTTTTTT.

The chain has TRBV7-9 and TRBJ1-4, with 7 bases matching TRBD1. The CDR3 runs 14 residues. The germline V gene has CDR1 SEHNR and CDR2 FQNEAQ (reference sequence). The trim removed 7 bases at V and 8 bases at J, leaving 10 bases unmatched. The CDR3 region has the DNA TGTGCCAGCACCTCCGGGACAGAGGGGGAAAAACTGTTTTTT. It codes for CASTSGTEGEKLFF.

The chain carries TRBV4-3 and TRBJ1-2; 9 positions match TRBD1. Trimming took 6 bases from V and 6 from J; bases not matched to a gene: 8. Looked up from germline, CDR1 is LGHNA and CDR2 is YSLEER. The CDR3 is 14 amino acids. CDR3 sequence: CASSRTGGANGYTF. CDR3 DNA sequence: TGCGCCAGCAGTCGCACAGGGGGCGCGAATGGCTACACCTTC.

For this clone: An end of the junction differs from the germline gene, which may be a read error. The chain uses TRBV30 and TRBJ1-2; D is ambiguous. In germline, CDR1 is GTSNPN, CDR2 SVGIG (reference sequence). The CDR3 extends over 12 amino acids. The chain's CDR3 is CAWSVRGYDYTF. CDR3 nucleotides: TGTGCCTGGAGTGTGCGCGGCTATGACTACACCTTC.

This chain connects TRBV4-3 to TRBJ2-2, with D possibly being TRBD1 (6 bases). CDR1 and CDR2 (germline): LGHNA, YSLEER. The V and J ends lost 4 bases and 4 bases respectively, with 16 bases between them. There are 16 residues in the CDR3. This CDR3 reads CASSRSVGAGTGELFF. The CDR3 region has the DNA TGCGCCAGCAGCCGCTCTGTGGGGGCCGGCACCGGGGAGCTGTTTTTT.

The chain couples TRBV7-9 to TRBJ1-2, with D perhaps TRBD1 (6 bases). Germline CDR1 reads SEHNR; CDR2 reads FQNEAQ (reference sequence). V lost 5 bases and J 1 base, leaving 14 bases between the germline ends. This CDR3 spans 15 amino acids. The CDR3 protein is CASSPEGGGNYGYTF. DNA of the CDR3: TGTGCCAGCAGCCCCGAGGGGGGCGGTAACTATGGCTACACCTTC.

There are a few counts of this clone. This chain connects TRBV27 to TRBJ2-6, with 7 bases identical to TRBD2. V shed 5 bases and J 2 bases; nucleotides not matched to a gene: 15. The CDR3 covers 19 residues. CDR1 is MNHEY, CDR2 SMNVEV, per germline (reference sequence). The CDR3 sequence: CASSPRRGVALTGANVLTF. The CDR3, as DNA: TGTGCCAGCAGTCCCCGTCGGGGGGTTGCTTTGACTGGGGCCAACGTCCTGACTTTC.

This clone was seen a few times. The CDR3 reads CSVATGGTGELFF. CDR3 nucleotides: TGCAGCGTTGCCACAGGGGGCACCGGGGAGCTGTTTTTT. This chain links TRBV29-1 with TRBJ2-2, with TRBD1 matching 8 bases. V gave up 4 bases and J gave up 4 bases; unmatched junction bases: 2. CDR1 and CDR2 (germline): SQVTM, ANQGSEA. The CDR3 is made up of 13 amino acids.

This clone came up a few times. The rearrangement links TRBV29-1 to TRBJ2-3, with D maybe TRBD2 (5 bases). Trimming left V 5 bases short and J 2 bases short, with 14 bases between. The V gene's germline CDR1 is SQVTM and CDR2 ANQGSEA. The CDR3 covers 14 residues. The CDR3 bases are TGCAGCGTTCCCCCAGGACTTACCACAGATACGCAGTATTTT. It specifies CSVPPGLTTDTQYF.